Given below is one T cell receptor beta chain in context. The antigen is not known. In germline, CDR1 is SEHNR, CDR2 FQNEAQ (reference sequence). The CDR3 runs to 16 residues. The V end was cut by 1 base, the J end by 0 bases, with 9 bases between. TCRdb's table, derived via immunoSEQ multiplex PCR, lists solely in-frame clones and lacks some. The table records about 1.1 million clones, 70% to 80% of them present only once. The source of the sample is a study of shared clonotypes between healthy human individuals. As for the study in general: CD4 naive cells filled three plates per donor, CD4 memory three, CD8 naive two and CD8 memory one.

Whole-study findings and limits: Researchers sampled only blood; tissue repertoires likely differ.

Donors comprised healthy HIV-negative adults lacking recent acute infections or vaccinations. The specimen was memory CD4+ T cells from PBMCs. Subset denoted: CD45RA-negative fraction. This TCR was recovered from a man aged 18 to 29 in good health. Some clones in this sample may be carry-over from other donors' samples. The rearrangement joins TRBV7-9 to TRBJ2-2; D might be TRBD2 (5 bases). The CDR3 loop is CASSLGGSANTGELFF. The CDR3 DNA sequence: TGTGCCAGCAGCTTAGGCGGGTCAGCGAACACCGGGGAGCTGTTTTTT.